The present TCR beta chain was sequenced within a study of T cell clonotyping in hematopoietic cell transplantation. Method: immunoSEQ multiplex PCR; TCRdb's copy keeps in-frame clones and lacks some. Of 60,000 to 75,000 clones listed, approximately 94% were seen once; the top ten hold more than 1.5%. In germline, CDR1 is MGHDK, CDR2 SYGVNS. V trimming: 3 bases; J trimming: 4 bases; junction bases outside the gene matches: 7. CDR3 length: 15 residues. The chain carries TRBV25-1 and TRBJ2-7, with TRBD1 matching over 9 bases. Sequencing was performed on peripheral blood mononuclear cells. This TCR was sampled from a man aged 50 to 60 in good health. Some clones in this sample may be carry-over from other donors' samples. CDR3 sequence reads: CASSDPGQGFYEQYF. In DNA form, the CDR3 reads TGTGCCAGCAGTGACCCCGGACAGGGGTTTTACGAGCAGTACTTC.